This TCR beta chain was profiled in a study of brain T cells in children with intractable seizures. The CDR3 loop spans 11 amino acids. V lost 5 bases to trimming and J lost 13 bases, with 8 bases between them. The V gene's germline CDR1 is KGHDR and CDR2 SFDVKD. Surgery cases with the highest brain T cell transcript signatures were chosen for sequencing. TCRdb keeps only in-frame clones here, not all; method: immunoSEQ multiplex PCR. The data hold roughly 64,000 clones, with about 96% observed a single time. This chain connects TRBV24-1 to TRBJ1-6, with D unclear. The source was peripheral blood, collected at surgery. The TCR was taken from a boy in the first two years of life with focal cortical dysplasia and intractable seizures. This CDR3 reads CATSVRRPLHF. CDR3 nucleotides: TGTGCCACCAGTGTCCGAAGGCCCCTCCACTTT.